Following are 15 T cell receptor beta chains from one sample sequenced in a study of OX40 agonist ivuxolimab in advanced cancers. Data came from immunoSEQ multiplex PCR; TCRdb stores just in-frame clones and leaves some out. The sample records about 45,000 clones, approximately 80% being singletons. The source was CD4+ or CD8+ T cells sorted from blood, collected in a trial of the OX40 agonist ivuxolimab. Every receptor here comes from an adult with an advanced solid tumor such as melanoma, head and neck, liver or kidney cancer.

The table lists this clone with a count of one. The chain uses TRBV7-6 and TRBJ2-7; D is unresolved. Germline CDR1 is SGHVS and CDR2 is FNYEAQ. The CDR3 sequence is 12 residues long. Trimming removed 8 bases from V and 0 bases from J, with 8 bases in between. The CDR3 loop is CASSQSSYEQYF. The DNA of the CDR3 is TGTGCCAGCTCGCAGAGCTCCTACGAGCAGTACTTC. Together with reference TRBV7-6 and TRBJ2-7, the CDR3 gives the full variable domain: GAGVSQSPRYKVTKRGQDVALRCDPISGHVSLYWYRQALGQGPEFLTYFNYEAQQDKSGLPNDRFSAERPEGSISTLTIQRTEQRDSAMYRCASSQSSYEQYFGPGTRLTVT.

This rearrangement joins TRBV27 to TRBJ2-5; no firm D call. The V end was cut by 6 bases, the J end by 1 base, with 12 bases between. There are 14 residues in the CDR3. The germline gives CDR1 MNHEY, CDR2 SMNVEV (reference sequence). In DNA form, the CDR3 reads TGTGCCAGCAGCCCGAACTCGCCCCAAGAGACCCAGTACTTC. Encoded protein: CASSPNSPQETQYF.

The chain recombines TRBV6-6 with TRBJ1-6; 9 nucleotides agree with TRBD1. This CDR3 is built from 14 residues. Germline lookup yields CDR1 MNHNY and CDR2 SVGAGI (reference sequence). J was trimmed by 10 bases and V by 4 bases; bases with no gene match: 5. The CDR3 sequence: CASSLTGGRSPLHF. CDR3 nucleotides: TGTGCCAGCAGTTTGACAGGGGGTCGGTCACCCCTCCACTTT.

J is TRBJ2-1 and V is TRBV11-2, with TRBD2 identical over 7 bases. The CDR3 has 16 amino acids. V gave up 5 bases and J gave up 6 bases; unmatched junction bases: 13. Germline V gives CDR1 SGHAT, CDR2 FQNNGV. CDR3 sequence (DNA): TGTGCCAGCAGCCCCCCCAGGGCGGGAGTCTCCAATGAGCAGTTCTTC. Amino acid sequence: CASSPPRAGVSNEQFF.

V gene TRBV6-1 combines with J gene TRBJ2-3, with D hard to call. Germline V gene lookup returns CDR1 MNHNS and CDR2 SASEGT. The ends were cut back, 7 bases at V and 0 bases at J, with 11 bases in the middle. The CDR3 extends over 14 amino acids. Here the CDR3 DNA reads TGTGCCAGCACCGAGGACCCGAGCACAGATACGCAGTATTTT. Its protein is CASTEDPSTDTQYF.

The chain combines TRBV28 with TRBJ2-2; maybe TRBD1 (5 bases). V dropped 6 bases and J dropped 4 bases, with 12 bases sitting between them. The CDR3 covers 14 residues. The germline V gene has CDR1 MDHEN and CDR2 SYDVKM. Here the CDR3 reads CASRSRQLTGELFF. Written as DNA, the CDR3 is TGTGCCAGCAGATCAAGACAGCTCACCGGGGAGCTGTTTTTT.

The chain employs TRBV7-9 and TRBJ2-1, with 10 bases matching TRBD2. CDR1 and CDR2 (germline): SEHNR, FQNEAQ (reference sequence). This CDR3 is 16 amino acids long. J lost 10 bases, V lost 11 bases, and 20 bases had no gene match. As DNA, the CDR3 is TGTGCCGGGAGAGGGGCCAGCGGGAGGGCCCCATGGGAGCAGTTCTTC. It specifies CAGRGASGRAPWEQFF.

This clone has a single count. The chain is built from TRBV6-5 and TRBJ2-1; TRBD2 matches at 11 bases. The CDR3 spans 13 residues. Per the germline V gene, CDR1 is MNHEY and CDR2 is SVGAGI. The junction had 9 bases not matched to a gene; V was cut back by 5 bases and J by 15 bases. DNA of the CDR3: TGTGCCAGCAGTCCCGGGACTAGCGGAATACGGTTCTTC. Amino acid sequence: CASSPGTSGIRFF.

The chain carries TRBV7-9 and TRBJ2-7, with TRBD2 matching 15 bases. Germline V gives CDR1 SEHNR, CDR2 FQNEAQ (reference sequence). V trimming: 5 bases; J trimming: 3 bases; junction bases outside the gene matches: 5. The CDR3 has 16 residues. DNA of the CDR3: TGTGCCAGCAGCCCTAGGACTAGCGGGGGGGTCTACGAGCAGTACTTC. This sequence encodes CASSPRTSGGVYEQYF.

The chain employs TRBV13 and TRBJ2-1, with unresolved D. The CDR3 has 13 amino acids. V was clipped by 4 bases and J by 4 bases, with 8 bases between them. The germline CDR1 and CDR2 sequences are PRHDT and FYEKMQ (reference sequence). The CDR3 sequence is CASSSRGYNEQFF. In DNA form, the CDR3 reads TGTGCCAGCAGCTCGCGCGGATACAATGAGCAGTTCTTC.

Only one count was recorded for this clone. This sequence joins TRBV11-2 and TRBJ1-4; TRBD1 agrees at 11 bases. Trimming took 4 bases from V and 8 from J; bases not matched to a gene: 6. The CDR3 extends over 15 amino acids. CDR1 and CDR2 from the germline V gene are SGHAT and FQNNGV. CDR3 amino acids: CASSSGQGGGEKLFF. The CDR3 nucleotides are TGTGCCAGCAGCTCGGGACAGGGGGGCGGGGAAAAACTGTTTTTT.

This clone appeared a few times. The chain has TRBV6-5 and TRBJ1-1; D unclear. Trimming left V 0 bases short and J 7 bases short, with 9 bases between. The CDR3 loop spans 13 amino acids. Germline V gene sequence: CDR1 MNHEY, CDR2 SVGAGI. The CDR3 nucleotides read TGTGCCAGCAGTTACTCGAGGGTAGGTGAAGCTTTCTTT. It yields the protein CASSYSRVGEAFF.

The rearrangement links TRBV7-9 to TRBJ2-1, with no clear D. With 0 bases removed from V and 6 bases from J, the gap between germline ends came to 9 bases. The CDR3 contains 14 residues. Germline CDR1 is SEHNR and CDR2 is FQNEAQ (reference sequence). CDR3 sequence (DNA): TGTGCCAGCAGCTTAGCATCCCCGAGCAATGAGCAGTTCTTC. Translated, it gives CASSLASPSNEQFF.

The chain couples TRBV7-8 to TRBJ1-3; the D gene is possibly TRBD1 (5 bases). Trimming took off 2 bases at V and 0 bases at J, with 17 bases between the two ends. The germline V gene has CDR1 SGHVS and CDR2 FQNEAQ. The CDR3 contains 18 residues. The CDR3: CASSLYDTGFSSGNTIYF. CDR3 DNA sequence: TGTGCCAGCAGCTTATACGACACAGGTTTCAGCTCTGGAAACACCATATATTTT.

This clone was seen a single time. The chain uses TRBV28 and TRBJ2-7; 12 bases are shared with TRBD2. Germline V gene lookup returns CDR1 MDHEN and CDR2 SYDVKM. This CDR3 region has 17 residues. V lost 2 bases and J lost 2; bases outside the gene matches: 7. The CDR3 region has the DNA TGTGCCAGCAGTTTAGGACTAGCGGGACTGCTTACCTACGAGCAGTACTTC. This translates into CASSLGLAGLLTYEQYF.